The 31 T cell receptor beta chains reported below all come from one sample, sequenced in a study of metastatic and nonmetastatic thyroid tumors. Not a single patient had been given any form of treatment at any point before undergoing thyroid surgery. TCRdb reanalyzed the PCR reads via MiXCR. Of 6,800 or so clones in the sample, approximately 37% are singletons; the top ten hold 35% to 40%. The specimen sequenced was adjacent normal tissue. Receptors were obtained from a female donor with papillary thyroid cancer or a benign thyroid nodule (not recorded which). Some clones in this sample may be carry-over from other donors' samples.

The chain has TRBV7-9 and TRBJ2-7, with a possible D match to TRBD2 (7 bases). The CDR3 runs 12 residues. Between the trimmed V and J ends, which lost 10 bases and 5 bases, there was a span of 15 bases. Germline CDR1 is SEHNR and CDR2 is FQNEAQ (reference sequence). The CDR3 coding sequence is TGTGCCATAGACCTAGGGGGGGACGAGCAGTACTTC. Amino acids: CAIDLGGDEQYF.

This clone qualifies as large. V is TRBV12-3 or TRBV12-4 and J is TRBJ1-2; 10 bases fit TRBD1. V shed 5 bases and J 4 bases; nucleotides not matched to a gene: 10. The CDR3 loop spans 16 amino acids. The CDR3 loop reads CASSDPGTGASYGYTF. CDR3 nucleotide sequence: TGTGCCAGCAGTGACCCCGGGACAGGGGCCTCCTATGGCTACACCTTC.

The J gene is TRBJ2-1, the V gene TRBV13; D uncertain. V lost 0 bases and J 4 bases, leaving 13 bases between the germline ends. Germline assignment: CDR1 PRHDT and CDR2 FYEKMQ (reference sequence). The CDR3 extends over 16 amino acids. This chain's CDR3 is CASSLGGIIGYNEQFF. DNA of the CDR3: TGTGCCAGCAGCTTAGGGGGCATAATAGGGTACAATGAGCAGTTCTTC.

The chain couples TRBV28 to TRBJ2-7; 7 bases map to TRBD2. From germline, CDR1 is MDHEN and CDR2 SYDVKM. Losses at the gene ends were 2 bases for V and 6 bases for J; bases not matched to a gene: 4. This CDR3 is built from 13 residues. The CDR3 loop is CASSLAGEGEQYF. The CDR3 region has the DNA TGTGCCAGCAGTTTAGCGGGGGAGGGCGAGCAGTACTTC. The whole variable domain, filled in from reference TRBV28 and TRBJ2-7, reads DVKVTQSSRYLVKRTGEKVFLECVQDMDHENMFWYRQDPGLGLRLIYFSYDVKMKEKGDIPEGYSVSREKKERFSLILESASTNQTSMYLCASSLAGEGEQYFGPGTRLTVT.

This chain uses TRBV5-1 with TRBJ2-1; D is perhaps TRBD2 (5 bases). There are 18 residues in the CDR3. The germline V gene has CDR1 SGHRS and CDR2 YFSETQ. Trimming cost V 0 bases and J 10 bases, with 26 bases left between them. Here the CDR3 reads CASSLAGFVGKCVNEQFF. The CDR3 DNA reads as TGCGCCAGCAGCTTGGCGGGGTTCGTTGGAAAGTGTGTCAACGAGCAGTTCTTC.

This clone is medium-sized in the sample. The chain employs TRBV20-1 and TRBJ2-1; 13 nucleotides line up with TRBD2. The CDR3 has 14 amino acids. Germline CDR1 is DFQATT and CDR2 is SNEGSKA (reference sequence). V shed 1 base and J 10 bases; nucleotides not matched to a gene: 4. The CDR3 protein is CSARGTSGRAEQFF. CDR3 DNA: TGCAGTGCTAGAGGGACTAGCGGGAGAGCAGAGCAGTTCTTC.

This clone has more than one count but fewer than ten. The chain has TRBV20-1 and TRBJ2-7, with 8 bases identical to TRBD2. V lost 4 bases and J lost 4; bases outside the gene matches: 15. The CDR3 covers 16 residues. Germline V lookup: CDR1 DFQATT, CDR2 SNEGSKA (reference sequence). CDR3 coding DNA: TGCAGTGCTAACTCCCCCGGCGGGGGCGGGGGGTACGAGCAGTACTTC. Encoded protein: CSANSPGGGGGYEQYF.

The rearrangement uses TRBV28 and TRBJ1-1; D is uncertain. The CDR3 runs to 14 residues. The germline V gene has CDR1 MDHEN and CDR2 SYDVKM. The V end was cut by 5 bases, the J end by 0 bases, with 10 bases between. CDR3 DNA sequence: TGTGCCAGCAGTGCCTGTAACGTGAACACTGAAGCTTTCTTT. Amino acid sequence: CASSACNVNTEAFF.

Concerning this clone itself: One junction end does not reproduce the germline sequence, and a read error may be involved. This chain uses TRBV6-1 with TRBJ2-7; maybe TRBD1 (6 bases). The CDR3 extends over 15 amino acids. Germline V gene data show CDR1 as MNHNS and CDR2 as SASEGT. Here the CDR3 reads CAVKGQSDGGVEQCF. CDR3 coding DNA: TGTGCCGTCAAAGGACAGTCCGACGGTGGGGTCGAGCAGTGCTTC.

In its sample, this clone was seen once. The rearrangement joins TRBV20-1 to TRBJ2-1; 14 nucleotides line up with TRBD2. CDR3 length: 14 amino acids. The germline V gene encodes CDR1 DFQATT and CDR2 SNEGSKA (reference sequence). The J segment lost 6 bases and the V segment lost 6 bases, leaving 4 bases of the junction unmatched. Here the CDR3 DNA reads TGCAGTGCCCTGGGGACTAGCGGGGGCAATGAGCAGTTCTTC. It specifies CSALGTSGGNEQFF.

This chain joins TRBV5-1 and TRBJ2-3, with D maybe TRBD2 (6 bases). Trimming cost V 2 bases and J 3 bases, with 13 bases left between them. This CDR3 spans 15 amino acids. Germline-derived CDR1 and CDR2 are SGHRS and YFSETQ. This CDR3 reads CASSFGAGLTDTQYF. CDR3 DNA: TGCGCCAGCAGCTTCGGGGCGGGATTAACAGATACGCAGTATTTT.

The chain recombines TRBV10-2 with TRBJ2-2, with D unclear. Germline V gene data show CDR1 as WSHSY and CDR2 as SAAADI. This CDR3 contains 14 residues. With 7 bases removed from V and 1 base from J, the gap between germline ends came to 10 bases. In DNA form, the CDR3 reads TGCGCCAGCAAAGGTTCAGGGAACACCGGGGAGCTGTTTTTT. The encoded protein is CASKGSGNTGELFF.

The chain uses TRBV24-1 and TRBJ2-5, with TRBD2 identical over 9 bases. Germline assignment: CDR1 KGHDR and CDR2 SFDVKD. V was pared by 2 bases and J by 2 bases, with 8 bases of the junction left unmatched. The CDR3 consists of 17 residues. The CDR3, as DNA: TGTGCCACCAGTGATTGGGGTAGCGGGAGAAGGCAAGAGACCCAGTACTTC. Protein sequence: CATSDWGSGRRQETQYF.

This clone was detected only a few times. The chain recombines TRBV2 with TRBJ2-7, with D uncertain. The CDR3 length is 14 residues. Germline V gives CDR1 SNHLY, CDR2 FYNNEI. Trimming shortened V by 3 bases and J by 0 bases, and 9 bases separated the two germline ends. The CDR3 loop is CASSDRVSSYEQYF. Here the CDR3 DNA reads TGTGCCAGCAGTGACCGGGTGAGCTCCTACGAGCAGTACTTC.

The gene calls are TRBV27 and TRBJ1-4, with 9 bases aligning to TRBD1. V was pared by 5 bases and J by 15 bases, with 10 bases of the junction left unmatched. The germline gives CDR1 MNHEY, CDR2 SMNVEV (reference sequence). The CDR3 runs 13 residues. The CDR3 nucleotides are TGTGCCAGCAGTCGGACAGGGGCGGGTGGGATGTTTTTT. It yields the protein CASSRTGAGGMFF.

This clone has just a few counts. The rearrangement uses TRBV6-2 or TRBV6-3 and TRBJ1-5; 7 nucleotides align to TRBD1. Germline CDR1 reads MNHEY; CDR2 reads SVGEGT. The CDR3 is made up of 15 amino acids. After removal of 5 bases from V and 4 bases from J, the junction contained 8 bases not matched to a gene. As DNA, the CDR3 is TGTGCCAGCAGTCGAGGGACAGAGTTAAATCAGCCCCAGCATTTT. It specifies CASSRGTELNQPQHF.

This sequence joins TRBV6-1 and TRBJ1-3, with a possible D match to TRBD1 (6 bases). Per the germline V gene, CDR1 is MNHNS and CDR2 is SASEGT. CDR3 length: 14 residues. V gave up 6 bases and J gave up 1 base, with 10 bases separating them. The CDR3 region has the DNA TGTGCCAGCAGAACAGGGTATTCTGGAAACACCATATATTTT. It translates to CASRTGYSGNTIYF.

In its sample, this clone is large. V gene TRBV7-3 combines with J gene TRBJ2-7; D might be TRBD1 or TRBD2, each matching 5 bases. From germline, CDR1 is SGHTA and CDR2 FQGTGA. V was cut by 3 bases and J by 2 bases, with 14 bases left in between. This CDR3 comprises 15 residues. CDR3 region: CASSLGPGPAYEQYF. The CDR3 nucleotides read TGTGCCAGCAGCTTGGGACCGGGTCCTGCCTACGAGCAGTACTTC. Based on the CDR3 plus reference TRBV7-3 and TRBJ2-7, the full variable domain is GAGVSQTPSNKVTEKGKYVELRCDPISGHTALYWYRQSLGQGPEFLIYFQGTGAADDSGLPNDRFFAVRPEGSVSTLKIQRTERGDSAVYLCASSLGPGPAYEQYFGPGTRLTVT.

This clone has ten or more counts. The chain employs TRBV5-8 and TRBJ2-1, with 11 bases fitting TRBD2. Trimming cost V 4 bases and J 4 bases; bases outside gene matches: 7. This CDR3 region has 16 residues. Germline V gene data show CDR1 as SGHTS and CDR2 as YDEGEE. Here the CDR3 reads CASSTGGTSGYNEQFF. In nucleotides, the CDR3 is TGTGCCAGCAGCACGGGTGGGACTAGCGGTTACAATGAGCAGTTCTTC.

The V and J genes are TRBV30 and TRBJ2-7; D is perhaps TRBD1 (6 bases). Germline CDR1 GTSNPN, CDR2 SVGIG (reference sequence). V shed 0 bases and J shed 3 bases, with 18 bases lying between them. The CDR3 covers 16 residues. The CDR3 is CAWSVGVQGRYYEQYF. Written as DNA, the CDR3 is TGTGCCTGGAGTGTTGGTGTTCAGGGGAGATACTACGAGCAGTACTTC.

V gene TRBV20-1 combines with J gene TRBJ1-1; a weak D match, TRBD1 (5 bases). From germline, CDR1 is DFQATT and CDR2 SNEGSKA (reference sequence). This CDR3 is built from 14 residues. Trimming left V 6 bases short and J 1 base short, with 15 bases between. The CDR3 coding sequence is TGCAGTGCGAAATCAGGGTTTTGGAACACTGAAGCTTTCTTT. Amino acid sequence: CSAKSGFWNTEAFF.

This clone was detected only a few times. This sequence joins TRBV6-1 and TRBJ2-7; D tentatively fits TRBD1 or TRBD2 (5 bases each). V was shortened by 7 bases and J by 3 bases, with 13 bases between the two germline ends. Germline V gene sequence: CDR1 MNHNS, CDR2 SASEGT. The CDR3 spans 13 residues. The CDR3: CASTPGTRYEQYF. The CDR3, as DNA: TGTGCCAGCACCCCGGGGACCCGCTACGAGCAGTACTTC.

This clone has a handful of counts. The V and J genes are TRBV6-1 and TRBJ2-3; D is ambiguous. V was trimmed by 6 bases and J by 3 bases, leaving 13 bases between them. Germline V gene sequence: CDR1 MNHNS, CDR2 SASEGT. The CDR3 is 14 residues long. The CDR3 region is CASSLDGVTDTQYF. The DNA of the CDR3 is TGTGCCAGCAGCCTCGACGGCGTAACAGATACGCAGTATTTT.

This chain uses TRBV6-1 with TRBJ2-6; D gene unclear. Trimming stripped 4 bases from V and 1 base from J, with 5 bases between. Germline V gene data show CDR1 as MNHNS and CDR2 as SASEGT. CDR3 length: 14 amino acids. Here the CDR3 DNA reads TGTGCCAGCAGTGGGGGATCTGGGGCCAACGTCCTGACTTTC. Translation gives CASSGGSGANVLTF.

This clone was seen more than once but under ten times. The CDR3 loop is CATLDGQGGSYEQYF. CDR3 DNA sequence: TGTGCCACCCTGGACGGACAGGGGGGCTCCTACGAGCAGTACTTC. This sequence joins TRBV2 and TRBJ2-7; 10 nucleotides match TRBD1. J was trimmed by 0 bases and V by 10 bases; bases with no gene match: 9. Per the germline V gene, CDR1 is SNHLY and CDR2 is FYNNEI. The CDR3 sequence is 15 residues long.

This chain uses TRBV7-6 with TRBJ2-1, with D perhaps matching TRBD1 or TRBD2 (5 bases each). Germline CDR1 is SGHVS and CDR2 is FNYEAQ. The CDR3 runs to 13 residues. V was pared by 8 bases and J by 6 bases, with 14 bases between. The CDR3 region is CASSQRGVNEQFF. The CDR3 DNA sequence: TGTGCCAGCTCCCAAAGGGGAGTCAATGAGCAGTTCTTC.

V gene TRBV20-1 combines with J gene TRBJ2-3, with 8 bases fitting TRBD2. Germline V gives CDR1 DFQATT, CDR2 SNEGSKA (reference sequence). Trimming cost V 6 bases and J 0 bases; bases outside gene matches: 5. The CDR3 totals 14 residues. In nucleotides, the CDR3 is TGCAGTGCAAAAGCGGGGGTGAGCACAGATACGCAGTATTTT. Encoded protein: CSAKAGVSTDTQYF.

As for this clone: An end of the junction differs from the germline gene, which may be a read error. The rearrangement links TRBV20-1 to TRBJ1-2; D is undetermined. CDR3 length: 14 residues. Germline CDR1 is DFQATT and CDR2 is SNEGSKA (reference sequence). The chain's CDR3 is CSSRRYSLRHGYTF. Here the CDR3 DNA reads TGCAGTTCTAGAAGGTACTCCCTCAGGCATGGCTACACCTTC.

The gene calls are TRBV7-6 and TRBJ2-1, with D unclear. Trimming removed 1 base at V and 1 base at J, with 5 bases between. Germline lookup yields CDR1 SGHVS and CDR2 FNYEAQ. The CDR3 has 14 residues. The DNA for the CDR3 is TGTGCCAGCAGCTTAGGGGGTTCCTACAATGAGCAGTTCTTC. Encoded protein: CASSLGGSYNEQFF.

CDR3 residues: CASSFRAGPNTDTQYF. The CDR3 DNA reads as TGTGCCAGCAGCTTTAGGGCGGGACCGAACACAGATACGCAGTATTTT. The rearrangement joins TRBV7-8 to TRBJ2-3, with a tentative D call TRBD2 (6 bases). V lost 3 bases to trimming and J lost 2 bases, with 15 bases between them. The length of the CDR3 is 16 residues. Germline V gene sequence: CDR1 SGHVS, CDR2 FQNEAQ.

The V and J genes are TRBV4-2 and TRBJ2-5; D remains ambiguous. Germline values: CDR1 LGHNA, CDR2 YNFKEQ. CDR3 size: 13 residues. Trimming left V 4 bases short and J 1 base short, with 7 bases between. The CDR3 sequence is CASSRIIQETQYF. The CDR3 coding sequence is TGTGCCAGCAGCCGGATAATCCAAGAGACCCAGTACTTC.